This section outlines one T cell receptor (beta chain) sequence together with its context. This clonotype turned up a few times. Its antigen is still unknown. The sample holds no much larger clone one base away, and base qualities are not on file. TCR alpha and beta CDR3 regions were amplified with the iRepertoire nested amplicon-rescue multiplex PCR (arm-PCR) platform from RNA. The input for one-step reverse transcription and amplification was 100-400 ng of tissue mRNA or PBMC total RNA. Following bead purification, Illumina adapters were added through a secondary multiplex PCR, and the libraries were then gel-purified between 200 and 400 bp. The libraries contained internal 6-nucleotide barcodes that were used for demultiplexing. Sequencing of the libraries was done on an Illumina MiSeq using 2x220 or 2x250 nucleotide paired-end reads. The original pipeline was this. Paired reads were merged using FLASH 1.2.11 and aligned with BWA-MEM to the GRCh37 human genome, and TRA and TRB reads were then extracted. An IMGT-derived reference of cassette sequences and CDR3 motifs, with pseudogenes included, was used for V and J assignment. Three-frame translation of reads was performed, and productive CDR3s were defined as those with a C...FGXG motif and no stop codons. A clonotype was defined as a unique combination of a V-J cassette pair and a CDR3 amino acid sequence. Hamming distance filtering was applied to reads, with thresholds set by the sequence error rate of each sample in mapped regions. The raw public reads went through TCRdb reprocessing: fastp at Q25, MiXCR clone calling, in-frame beta chains kept. CDR3 protein sequences are deduplicated, and each keeps its most common genes and DNA. These V and J calls rely on TCRdb rather than the paper's analysis. The sample data list 160,000 or so distinct CDR3 sequences, and around 40% of these were observed just once. The top ten constitute around 5.3% of the sample.

This record comes from a study of glioma-infiltrating T cells (TCRdb year 2016). Background on the whole study: Glioma tissue, non-neoplastic brain tissue and matched peripheral blood mononuclear cells were used as sources from which TCR alpha- and beta-chain repertoires were sequenced. To measure how far tissue and blood T-cell populations diverged, each tissue-infiltrating repertoire was compared against the peripheral blood repertoire of the same patient. The paired cohort comprised three low-grade glioma patients, roughly 8 primary glioblastoma patients and three non-glioma patients contributing non-neoplastic brain tissue. Broader findings and caveats from the paper: In non-neoplastic patients, VJ-independent divergence between tissue and blood fell below expectation, whereas in all gliomas, and especially in low-grade gliomas, the divergence rose above expectation. Only a very small number of CDR3 sequences turned up in both tissue and blood, a result put down to high CDR3 diversity combined with limited sampling. The group comparisons were based on small numbers of patients: three non-neoplastic, three low-grade glioma and several glioblastoma patients.

The CDR3 measures 15 amino acids from cysteine to phenylalanine. Only CDR3 DNA remains: 45 bases, in frame from the first base. For this chain, trimming is 0 bases at the V end and 2 bases at the J end, and the number of junction bases without a gene match is 6. From a lookup of the germline V gene, CDR1 and CDR2 are SQVTM and ANQGSEA. Input material: glioma tissue, nonneoplastic brain tissue, or PBMCs (not recorded which). The V and J segments used are TRBV29-1 and TRBJ2-7, with 8 bases aligning to TRBD2. The clonotype originates from a human donor with low-grade glioma or glioblastoma, undergoing nonglioma brain surgery, or in good health (not recorded which). CDR3 region: CSVEDGSGETYEQYF. The nucleotide sequence reads TGCAGCGTTGAAGACGGTAGCGGGGAAACCTACGAGCAGTACTTC.